These T cell receptor beta chains were read from a single sample in a study of blood T cell repertoires in COVID-19. TCRdb's table, derived via immunoSEQ multiplex PCR, lists solely in-frame clones and lacks some. The table shows about 73,000 clones, with more than 70% occurring only once. The sample taken for sequencing was peripheral blood. These receptors all stem from a man aged 65 to 79 with COVID-19, enrolled during active disease. CDR3s leave out the opening cysteine and the closing phenylalanine or tryptophan. Each record gives: V gene, clone size, J gene, CDR3 protein. The listing skips clone size in some rows; elsewhere it reads once, few, many or a size class.

TRBV30,NA,TRBJ1-2,AWSSQGDYGYT
TRBV6-2/TRBV6-3,NA,TRBJ2-1,ASSPGFTGSGANEQF
TRBV9,NA,TRBJ2-7,ASSVGPGQGIDEQY
TRBV21-1,NA,TRBJ2-3,ASSKDPRVIGPDTQY
TRBV27,NA,TRBJ1-5,ASRDRVPSNQPQH
TRBV5-1,NA,TRBJ1-4,ASSLGPRQATNEKLF
TRBV6-5,once,TRBJ2-7,ASSYSKRGIGEQY
TRBV7-3,once,TRBJ2-1,ASSLGGFYNEQF
TRBV29-1,once,TRBJ1-2,SVEIPVSNYGYT
TRBV24-1,NA,TRBJ1-4,ATSDFREKLF
TRBV2,NA,TRBJ2-3,ASSPGLAGPQDTQY
TRBV27,NA,TRBJ1-4,ASSRTGNEKLF
TRBV10-3,NA,TRBJ1-1,AISDVERSMNTEAF
TRBV30,NA,TRBJ1-1,AWNTIIVTTEAF
TRBV5-6,NA,TRBJ1-3,ASSRSRRNSGNTIY